The next 11 T cell receptor beta chains were all read from a single sample in a study of T cell repertoires in cytomegalovirus infection. No cognate antigen is known for these TCRs. TCRdb itself ran the reads through MiXCR, one entry per CDR3 protein. The data contain some 200,000 distinct CDR3 sequences, 30% to 45% of them singletons. Sequences were derived from CD8+ T cells from cultured PBMCs, sampled from culture after CMV antigen stimulation. These receptors were collected from a human donor in good health (CMV status not recorded). Some clones in this sample may be carry-over from other donors' samples.

This clonotype has only a few counts. This chain links TRBV4-1 with TRBJ2-2, with 9 bases fitting TRBD1. CDR1 is MGHRA and CDR2 is YSYEKL in the germline V gene. This CDR3 is 15 amino acids long. With V trimmed by 1 base and J by 4 bases, 1 base remained unmatched. The CDR3 bases are TGCGCCAGCAGCCAAGTGGGACAGGGCACCGGGGAGCTGTTTTTT. Translation gives CASSQVGQGTGELFF.

This clonotype was seen a handful of times. Here the CDR3 DNA reads TGTGCCAGCAGTTTGACCGGGACAGGTTCCTTCTCTGGGGCCAACGTCCTGACTTTC. Its translation: CASSLTGTGSFSGANVLTF. This rearrangement joins TRBV27 to TRBJ2-6, with TRBD1 identical over 8 bases. Germline lookup yields CDR1 MNHEY and CDR2 SMNVEV (reference sequence). This CDR3 is built from 19 residues. The trim removed 3 bases at V and 0 bases at J, leaving 10 bases unmatched.

The V call is TRBV27, the J call TRBJ2-3, with 8 bases aligning to TRBD2. From germline, CDR1 is MNHEY and CDR2 SMNVEV (reference sequence). The CDR3 sequence is 14 residues long. V shed 9 bases, J shed 2 bases, and the junction held 7 bases outside the gene matches. The CDR3 DNA reads as TGTGCCAGTAATAGCGGGGTCATCACAGATACGCAGTATTTT. Translation gives CASNSGVITDTQYF.

The chain joins TRBV6-1 to TRBJ2-7; D might be TRBD1 (6 bases). The CDR3 length is 14 residues. Germline CDR1 and CDR2: MNHNS and SASEGT. V shed 2 bases and J shed 3 bases, with 11 bases lying between them. Written as DNA, the CDR3 is TGTGCCAGCAGTGAACAAGGGGGAATCTACGAGCAGTACTTC. It codes for CASSEQGGIYEQYF.

The chain employs TRBV6-1 and TRBJ2-7; D is perhaps TRBD1 (5 bases). The length of the CDR3 is 13 residues. Germline loops: CDR1 MNHNS, CDR2 SASEGT. The V gene lost 6 bases and the J gene lost 7 bases, with 16 bases spanning the gap. The CDR3 loop reads CASSEMGPGEQYF. CDR3 sequence (DNA): TGTGCCAGCAGCGAAATGGGGCCAGGGGAGCAGTACTTC.

The rearrangement links TRBV7-9 to TRBJ2-1; the D call may be TRBD1 or TRBD2 (6 bases each). Germline V gene data show CDR1 as SEHNR and CDR2 as FQNEAQ (reference sequence). The length of the CDR3 is 16 residues. Trimming stripped 1 base from V and 0 bases from J, with 10 bases between. CDR3 in amino acids: CASSLVGGLSYNEQFF. DNA of the CDR3: TGTGCCAGCAGCTTAGTGGGGGGCCTCTCCTACAATGAGCAGTTCTTC.

There are many counts of this clonotype. V gene TRBV19 combines with J gene TRBJ2-7; D call uncertain. The CDR3 sequence is 16 residues long. The V end was cut by 7 bases, the J end by 3 bases, with 22 bases between. Germline loops: CDR1 LNHDA, CDR2 SQIVND (reference sequence). CDR3 amino acids: CASTKASGTILYEQYF. In DNA form, the CDR3 reads TGTGCCAGTACCAAGGCAAGTGGAACGATCCTCTACGAGCAGTACTTC.

The chain links TRBV2 to TRBJ2-1; weak D call: TRBD1 (5 bases). Per the germline V gene, CDR1 is SNHLY and CDR2 is FYNNEI. The CDR3 has 15 residues. V was clipped by 3 bases and J by 5 bases, with 14 bases between them. The CDR3 sequence: CASSEVQGIHNEQFF. CDR3 nucleotide sequence: TGTGCCAGCAGTGAGGTTCAGGGAATCCACAATGAGCAGTTCTTC.

This clonotype occurred a few times. The V and J genes are TRBV9 and TRBJ1-6; D is possibly TRBD1 (5 bases). This CDR3 has 14 residues. Trimming took off 3 bases at V and 10 bases at J, with 14 bases between the two ends. Germline V gene sequence: CDR1 SGDLS, CDR2 YYNGEE. In nucleotides, the CDR3 is TGTGCCAGCAGCGACCGGGACGGATGGTCACCCCTCCACTTT. Protein: CASSDRDGWSPLHF.

There are a few counts of this clonotype. This chain joins TRBV11-1 and TRBJ1-1, with D possibly TRBD1 on 5 matching bases. Germline-derived CDR1 and CDR2 are SGHAT and FQDESV (reference sequence). V was trimmed by 1 base and J by 0 bases, leaving 12 bases between them. The CDR3 has 16 amino acids. The CDR3 here is CASSLGQYLMNTEAFF. CDR3 nucleotide sequence: TGTGCCAGCAGCTTAGGACAGTACCTGATGAACACTGAAGCTTTCTTT.

The rearrangement links TRBV7-2 to TRBJ1-6; 7 nucleotides match TRBD1. CDR1 is SGHTA, CDR2 FQGNSA, per germline. This CDR3 has 14 residues. Losses at the gene ends were 3 bases for V and 4 bases for J; bases not matched to a gene: 0. The CDR3 coding sequence is TGTGCCAGCAGCTTGACAGGGTATAATTCACCCCTCCACTTT. The encoded protein is CASSLTGYNSPLHF.